Here is one T cell receptor (beta chain) with its context. CDR3 length equals 12 residues. Trimming stripped 3 bases from V and 4 bases from J, with 6 bases between. Germline V gene sequence: CDR1 SGHDN, CDR2 FVKESK. The sample is drawn from a study of T cells in Graves' hyperthyroidism and ophthalmopathy. The wider study: Peripheral blood sampling occurred at initial diagnosis, before any treatment.

Template material for amplifying TCR beta CDR3 regions consisted of RNA transcripts. Carried out on the TCR CDR3, a first-round RT-PCR used the HTBI primer set. Each CDR3 protein gets one entry after TCRdb re-called the multiplex PCR reads with MiXCR. The profile shows hundreds of thousands of distinct CDR3 sequences, around a quarter of them singletons. The rearrangement links TRBV14 to TRBJ1-2; D is unresolved. This receptor was taken from a woman in her 30s with Graves' ophthalmopathy. Source material: blood. CDR3 protein: CASSQRTYGYTF. The DNA of the CDR3 is TGTGCCAGCAGCCAGAGGACCTATGGCTACACCTTC.